There are a few counts of the clone carrying this T cell receptor beta chain. Germline V CDR1 and CDR2: MGHRA, YSYEKL. V was trimmed by 0 bases and J by 0 bases, leaving 11 bases between them. The CDR3 runs 16 residues. The source of the sample is a study of blood T cell repertoires in COVID-19. Using immunoSEQ multiplex PCR, the repertoire was profiled, and TCRdb retains in-frame clones only, with some absent. The table shows approximately 360,000 clones, with around 89% occurring only once. The TCR originated in a man between 18 and 29 years old with active or convalescent COVID-19. Sequenced: peripheral blood. This chain uses TRBV4-1 with TRBJ1-2; possible D gene TRBD1, 6 bases. The CDR3, as DNA: TGCGCCAGCAGCCAAGACAGGACAGTAACTAACTATGGCTACACCTTC. It yields the protein CASSQDRTVTNYGYTF.